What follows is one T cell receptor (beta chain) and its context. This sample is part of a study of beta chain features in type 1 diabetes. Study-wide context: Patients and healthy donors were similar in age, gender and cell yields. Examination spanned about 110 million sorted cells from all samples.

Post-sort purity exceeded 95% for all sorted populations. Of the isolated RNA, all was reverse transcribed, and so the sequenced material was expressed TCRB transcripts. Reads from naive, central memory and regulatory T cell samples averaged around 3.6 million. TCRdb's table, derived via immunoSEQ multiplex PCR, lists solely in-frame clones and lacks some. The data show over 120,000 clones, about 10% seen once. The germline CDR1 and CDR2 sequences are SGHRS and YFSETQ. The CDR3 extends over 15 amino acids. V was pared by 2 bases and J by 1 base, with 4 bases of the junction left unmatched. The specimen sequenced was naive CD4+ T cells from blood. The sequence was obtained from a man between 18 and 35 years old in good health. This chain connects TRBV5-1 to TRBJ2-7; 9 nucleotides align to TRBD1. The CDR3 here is CASSLGGQGSYEQYF. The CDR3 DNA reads TGCGCCAGCAGCTTAGGGGGACAGGGATCCTACGAGCAGTACTTC.